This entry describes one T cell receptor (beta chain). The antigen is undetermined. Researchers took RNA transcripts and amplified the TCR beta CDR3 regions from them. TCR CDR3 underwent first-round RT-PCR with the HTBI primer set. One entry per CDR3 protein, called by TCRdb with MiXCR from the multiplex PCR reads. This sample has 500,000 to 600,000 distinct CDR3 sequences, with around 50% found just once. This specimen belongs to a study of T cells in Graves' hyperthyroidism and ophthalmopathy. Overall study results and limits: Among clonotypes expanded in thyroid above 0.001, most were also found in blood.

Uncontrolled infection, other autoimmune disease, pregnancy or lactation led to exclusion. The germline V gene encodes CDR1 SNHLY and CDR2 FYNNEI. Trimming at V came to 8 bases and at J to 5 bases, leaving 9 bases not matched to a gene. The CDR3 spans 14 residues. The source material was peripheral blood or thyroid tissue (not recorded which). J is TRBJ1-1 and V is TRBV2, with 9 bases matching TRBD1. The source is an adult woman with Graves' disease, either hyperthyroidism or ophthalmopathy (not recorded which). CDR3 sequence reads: CASGDREGGTEAFF. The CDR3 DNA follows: TGTGCCAGCGGGGACAGGGAGGGGGGAACTGAAGCTTTCTTT. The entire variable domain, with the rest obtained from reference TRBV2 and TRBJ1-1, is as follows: EPEVTQTPSHQVTQMGQEVILRCVPISNHLYFYWYRQILGQKVEFLVSFYNNEISEKSEIFDDQFSVERPDGSNFTLKIRSTKLEDSAMYFCASGDREGGTEAFFGQGTRLTVV.